This entry lists 32 T cell receptor beta chains sequenced from one sample in a study of T cell repertoires in ileal Crohn's disease. Using immunoSEQ multiplex PCR, the repertoire was profiled, and TCRdb retains in-frame clones only, with some absent. In the table there are approximately 17,000 clones, about 91% of which are singletons. The sample comprised ileal tissue. These receptors all stem from an adult with Crohn's disease.

This clone has a single count. The chain recombines TRBV2 with TRBJ1-4; a possible D gene is TRBD1 (5 bases). Deletions cut 2 bases from V and 3 bases from J, with 10 bases between. Germline V lookup: CDR1 SNHLY, CDR2 FYNNEI. CDR3 length equals 15 residues. CDR3 DNA: TGTGCCAGCAGTGAACTCGGGGGAGCTAATGAAAAACTGTTTTTT. Translating gives CASSELGGANEKLFF. The complete variable domain, with remaining parts taken from reference TRBV2 and TRBJ1-4, reads EPEVTQTPSHQVTQMGQEVILRCVPISNHLYFYWYRQILGQKVEFLVSFYNNEISEKSEIFDDQFSVERPDGSNFTLKIRSTKLEDSAMYFCASSELGGANEKLFFGSGTQLSVL.

The chain couples TRBV7-9 to TRBJ1-4; D is ambiguous. The CDR3 consists of 15 residues. Trimming cost V 0 bases and J 7 bases, with 12 bases left between them. In germline, CDR1 is SEHNR, CDR2 FQNEAQ (reference sequence). The CDR3: CASSLAEGVTEKLFF. In DNA form, the CDR3 reads TGTGCCAGCAGCTTAGCGGAGGGAGTCACTGAAAAACTGTTTTTT. Drawing the rest from reference TRBV7-9 and TRBJ1-4, the complete variable domain is DTGVSQNPRHKITKRGQNVTFRCDPISEHNRLYWYRQTLGQGPEFLTYFQNEAQLEKSRLLSDRFSAERPKGSFSTLEIQRTEQGDSAMYLCASSLAEGVTEKLFFGSGTQLSVL.

This sequence joins TRBV10-1 and TRBJ1-1, with D possibly TRBD1 on 5 matching bases. Per the germline V gene, CDR1 is WNHNN and CDR2 is SYGVQD (reference sequence). This CDR3 is built from 13 residues. V lost 3 bases and J lost 4, with 9 bases in between. The CDR3 DNA sequence: TGCGCCAGCAGTGAAGGACATTTCACTGAAGCTTTCTTT. Translated: CASSEGHFTEAFF.

The gene calls are TRBV5-1 and TRBJ1-1; D is unresolved. The ends were cut back, 7 bases at V and 10 bases at J, with 20 bases in the middle. Germline V lookup: CDR1 SGHRS, CDR2 YFSETQ. The CDR3 is made up of 13 amino acids. The CDR3 sequence is CASSFGDRPRAFF. The CDR3 DNA reads TGCGCCAGCTCCTTCGGGGATAGACCTAGAGCTTTCTTT.

The chain has TRBV19 and TRBJ2-7; 11 bases are shared with TRBD2. The germline V gene encodes CDR1 LNHDA and CDR2 SQIVND (reference sequence). There are 15 residues in the CDR3. Trimming cost V 8 bases and J 3 bases; bases outside gene matches: 9. The CDR3 DNA reads as TGTGCCAGTGCTTCCGGGACTAGCGGATACTACGAGCAGTACTTC. Translated: CASASGTSGYYEQYF.

This clone was seen just once. The chain carries TRBV5-1 and TRBJ2-2, with 9 positions matching TRBD2. There are 16 residues in the CDR3. The J segment lost 5 bases and the V segment lost 0 bases, leaving 5 bases of the junction unmatched. Germline loops: CDR1 SGHRS, CDR2 YFSETQ. CDR3 bases: TGCGCCAGCAGCTTGGGACTAGCGGCCTCAACCGGGGAGCTGTTTTTT. This translates into CASSLGLAASTGELFF.

The rearrangement uses TRBV28 and TRBJ1-2; D is perhaps TRBD1 (5 bases). Germline CDR1 and CDR2: MDHEN and SYDVKM. This CDR3 has 12 residues. Between the trimmed V and J ends, which lost 4 bases and 3 bases, there was a span of 6 bases. The CDR3, as DNA: TGTGCCAGCAGTTCGGGGGACTATGGCTACACCTTC. Encoded protein: CASSSGDYGYTF.

V and J are TRBV27 and TRBJ2-7; 15 nucleotides match TRBD2. From germline, CDR1 is MNHEY and CDR2 SMNVEV (reference sequence). The CDR3 has 17 residues. V was clipped by 8 bases and J by 1 base; unmatched bases: 9. The CDR3 is CASQPGLAGGRSYEQYF. The CDR3 DNA reads TGTGCCAGCCAACCGGGACTAGCGGGAGGTCGGTCCTACGAGCAGTACTTC.

The chain employs TRBV5-4 and TRBJ1-5, with TRBD1 as a possible D gene (5 bases). Germline CDR1 is SGHNT and CDR2 is YYREEE (reference sequence). There are 14 residues in the CDR3. Trimming shortened V by 6 bases and J by 0 bases, and 10 bases separated the two germline ends. The CDR3 DNA follows: TGTGCCAGCACCTATCAGGGTAGCAATCAGCCCCAGCATTTT. Residues: CASTYQGSNQPQHF.

This sequence joins TRBV5-4 and TRBJ2-6; a weak D match, TRBD2 (7 bases). Germline V gene lookup returns CDR1 SGHNT and CDR2 YYREEE (reference sequence). The CDR3 has 17 residues. The V end was cut by 0 bases, the J end by 4 bases, with 14 bases between. As DNA, the CDR3 is TGTGCCAGCAGCTTGGAAGGGGGAGGGTGGGGGGCCAACGTCCTGACTTTC. Its protein is CASSLEGGGWGANVLTF.

The chain couples TRBV19 to TRBJ1-3; the D gene is possibly TRBD1 (5 bases). Germline assignment: CDR1 LNHDA and CDR2 SQIVND (reference sequence). The ends were cut back, 5 bases at V and 0 bases at J, with 14 bases in the middle. CDR3 length: 16 amino acids. For the CDR3, the DNA is TGTGCCAGTAGTCTCGGGACTGGCGTCTCTGGAAACACCATATATTTT. This codes for CASSLGTGVSGNTIYF.

J is TRBJ2-7 and V is TRBV6-1; 8 bases match TRBD2. Losses at the gene ends were 6 bases for V and 1 base for J; bases not matched to a gene: 8. There are 15 residues in the CDR3. Germline V gene sequence: CDR1 MNHNS, CDR2 SASEGT. CDR3 DNA: TGTGCCAGCAGGCGGGGGGAGTCACTTTCCTACGAGCAGTACTTC. It translates to CASRRGESLSYEQYF.

The V and J genes are TRBV5-1 and TRBJ1-3, with TRBD1 matching 8 bases. The CDR3 has 15 amino acids. Germline V lookup: CDR1 SGHRS, CDR2 YFSETQ. Unmatched junction bases numbered 3, after V lost 0 bases and J lost 4 bases. The CDR3 loop is CASSLGTGKGNTIYF. Here the CDR3 DNA reads TGCGCCAGCAGCTTGGGGACAGGGAAAGGAAACACCATATATTTT.

The gene calls are TRBV13 and TRBJ2-5; possible D gene TRBD2, 6 bases. Germline values: CDR1 PRHDT, CDR2 FYEKMQ (reference sequence). The length of the CDR3 is 14 residues. V dropped 4 bases and J dropped 1 base, with 10 bases sitting between them. CDR3 coding DNA: TGTGCCAGCAGCTCAGGACTAACCCAAGAGACCCAGTACTTC. Translating gives CASSSGLTQETQYF.

This clone occurred a few times. This chain joins TRBV28 and TRBJ2-3, with 12 bases lining up with TRBD2. This CDR3 comprises 19 residues. J gave up 0 bases and V 6 bases, and 13 bases lay outside the gene matches. In germline, CDR1 is MDHEN, CDR2 SYDVKM. CDR3 coding DNA: TGTGCCAGCAGCCCCGGACTAGCGGGACAACGTTCTAGCACAGATACGCAGTATTTT. Translating it yields CASSPGLAGQRSSTDTQYF.

This chain connects TRBV9 to TRBJ2-5; 10 bases agree with TRBD2. Unmatched junction bases numbered 9, after V lost 4 bases and J lost 0 bases. The CDR3 sequence is 17 residues long. Germline assignment: CDR1 SGDLS and CDR2 YYNGEE. The CDR3 nucleotides read TGTGCCAGCAGCCCTTGGGGGACTAGCGACTACCAAGAGACCCAGTACTTC. Translating it yields CASSPWGTSDYQETQYF.

The CDR3 reads CASSLGLGTSGKGNEQFF. The CDR3 DNA reads TGTGCCAGCAGCTTAGGGTTGGGGACTAGCGGGAAAGGGAATGAGCAGTTCTTC. The chain is built from TRBV11-3 and TRBJ2-1, with TRBD2 identical over 13 bases. The CDR3 loop spans 18 amino acids. J gave up 7 bases and V 1 base, and 10 bases lay outside the gene matches. CDR1 is SGHNT and CDR2 is YENEEA in the germline V gene. Together with reference TRBV11-3 and TRBJ2-1, the CDR3 gives the full variable domain: EAGVVQSPRYKIIEKKQPVAFWCNPISGHNTLYWYLQNLGQGPELLIRYENEEAVDDSQLPKDRFSAERLKGVDSTLKIQPAELGDSAVYLCASSLGLGTSGKGNEQFFGPGTRLTVL.

The chain employs TRBV28 and TRBJ1-1; D remains unclear. The CDR3 sequence is 14 residues long. Trimming took 2 bases from V and 1 from J, leaving 8 bases between them. CDR1 is MDHEN, CDR2 SYDVKM, per germline. The CDR3 region is CASSLGRGNTEAFF. CDR3 bases: TGTGCCAGCAGTTTAGGCCGGGGGAACACTGAAGCTTTCTTT. Full variable domain (outside the CDR3, taken from reference TRBV28 and TRBJ1-1): DVKVTQSSRYLVKRTGEKVFLECVQDMDHENMFWYRQDPGLGLRLIYFSYDVKMKEKGDIPEGYSVSREKKERFSLILESASTNQTSMYLCASSLGRGNTEAFFGQGTRLTVV.

The chain carries TRBV6-5 and TRBJ2-1, with 10 bases lining up with TRBD1. Germline V gives CDR1 MNHEY, CDR2 SVGAGI. V dropped 7 bases and J dropped 8; count of bases not matched to a gene: 11. The CDR3 has 15 amino acids. The CDR3 DNA is TGTGCCAGCACCAGGACAGGGGGTTGGAGCGATGAGCAGTTCTTC. It codes for CASTRTGGWSDEQFF.

V is TRBV7-2 and J is TRBJ2-2; TRBD2 is a possible D gene (5 bases). Looked up from germline, CDR1 is SGHTA and CDR2 is FQGNSA. This CDR3 is 15 amino acids long. Trimming shortened V by 2 bases and J by 4 bases, and 11 bases separated the two germline ends. The CDR3 loop reads CASSLSLGVTGELFF. The CDR3 DNA reads as TGTGCCAGCAGCTTATCACTAGGAGTCACCGGGGAGCTGTTTTTT.

V usage is TRBV7-9 and J usage is TRBJ1-2, with 8 positions matching TRBD1. Trimming at V came to 2 bases and at J to 6 bases, leaving 8 bases not matched to a gene. This CDR3 spans 15 amino acids. Germline V lookup: CDR1 SEHNR, CDR2 FQNEAQ (reference sequence). The CDR3 region has the DNA TGTGCCAGCAGCTTATGGGACAGGTCAATCCATGGCTACACCTTC. Amino acids: CASSLWDRSIHGYTF.

The chain carries TRBV18 and TRBJ1-2; no definite D call. V gave up 2 bases and J gave up 5 bases, with 9 bases separating them. The CDR3 has 13 amino acids. Germline V gives CDR1 KGHSH, CDR2 LQKENI. CDR3 bases: TGTGCCAGCTCACCAATCAATACATATGGCTACACCTTC. Translating it yields CASSPINTYGYTF.

The V and J genes are TRBV18 and TRBJ2-7; TRBD1 is a possible D gene (6 bases). Trimming took 8 bases from V and 5 from J, leaving 25 bases between them. The germline CDR1 and CDR2 sequences are KGHSH and LQKENI. This CDR3 contains 16 residues. The CDR3 coding sequence is TGTGCCAGCACTCATGAAGGGGGTTGGGATCGGAACGAGCAGTACTTC. Its translation is CASTHEGGWDRNEQYF.

The CDR3 here is CASYRDYGYTF. CDR3 nucleotide sequence: TGTGCCAGCTACAGGGACTATGGCTACACCTTC. V gene TRBV2 combines with J gene TRBJ1-2, with D perhaps matching TRBD1 (6 bases). The V gene's germline CDR1 is SNHLY and CDR2 FYNNEI. V gave up 8 bases and J gave up 3 bases, with 7 bases separating them. The CDR3 consists of 11 residues. The full variable domain, with the rest looked up from reference TRBV2 and TRBJ1-2, is EPEVTQTPSHQVTQMGQEVILRCVPISNHLYFYWYRQILGQKVEFLVSFYNNEISEKSEIFDDQFSVERPDGSNFTLKIRSTKLEDSAMYFCASYRDYGYTFGSGTRLTVV.

J is TRBJ1-2 and V is TRBV2, with D uncertain. Looked up from germline, CDR1 is SNHLY and CDR2 is FYNNEI. Trimming took off 3 bases at V and 5 bases at J, with 16 bases between the two ends. The length of the CDR3 is 15 residues. The CDR3 reads CASSESRVLSYGYTF. In DNA, the CDR3 is TGTGCCAGCAGTGAGTCGAGGGTTCTTAGTTATGGCTACACCTTC.

V gene TRBV25-1 combines with J gene TRBJ1-2; 10 bases line up with TRBD1. Germline V lookup: CDR1 MGHDK, CDR2 SYGVNS. V was pared by 5 bases and J by 6 bases, with 6 bases of the junction left unmatched. The CDR3 extends over 14 amino acids. This CDR3 reads CASSTRDRGDGYTF. The DNA of the CDR3 is TGTGCCAGCAGTACACGGGACAGGGGTGATGGCTACACCTTC.

The chain is built from TRBV13 and TRBJ1-1; no definite D call. The germline V gene encodes CDR1 PRHDT and CDR2 FYEKMQ (reference sequence). CDR3 length equals 13 residues. V lost 5 bases to trimming and J lost 0 bases, with 7 bases between them. The CDR3 loop is CASSPYMNTEAFF. CDR3 nucleotides: TGTGCCAGCAGCCCTTACATGAACACTGAAGCTTTCTTT.

In this sample, this clone turned up once. J is TRBJ2-7 and V is TRBV27; 8 nucleotides line up with TRBD2. Germline values: CDR1 MNHEY, CDR2 SMNVEV (reference sequence). Trimming took 6 bases from V and 3 from J; bases not matched to a gene: 10. The CDR3 is 15 residues long. The CDR3, as DNA: TGTGCCAGCAGCCTTTCCGGCGGGGGGCTCTACGAGCAGTACTTC. Translated: CASSLSGGGLYEQYF.

This clone was seen more than once but under ten times. The V and J genes are TRBV6-5 and TRBJ2-1; D is perhaps TRBD2 (6 bases). The CDR3 is 14 amino acids. Trimming left V 5 bases short and J 8 bases short, with 16 bases between. The germline V gene encodes CDR1 MNHEY and CDR2 SVGAGI. CDR3 nucleotides: TGTGCCAGCAGTAGCCCCGGGAGACCCTATGAGCAGTTCTTC. As protein: CASSSPGRPYEQFF.

V is TRBV13 and J is TRBJ2-5, with D perhaps TRBD1 (6 bases). Trimming took 3 bases from V and 1 from J, leaving 12 bases between them. CDR1 PRHDT and CDR2 FYEKMQ come from the germline V gene (reference sequence). The CDR3 extends over 15 amino acids. CDR3 sequence: CASSFGQIIQETQYF. The CDR3 coding sequence is TGTGCCAGCAGCTTCGGACAGATAATCCAAGAGACCCAGTACTTC.

The chain employs TRBV28 and TRBJ2-7, with TRBD1 identical over 11 bases. CDR1 MDHEN and CDR2 SYDVKM come from the germline V gene. This CDR3 has 14 amino acids. V gave up 3 bases and J gave up 7 bases; unmatched junction bases: 5. The CDR3 DNA sequence: TGTGCCAGCAGTTTCGGACAGGGGGCGAGAGAGCAGTACTTC. The encoded protein is CASSFGQGAREQYF.

The J gene is TRBJ2-1, the V gene TRBV19, with D maybe TRBD2 (7 bases). The germline V gene has CDR1 LNHDA and CDR2 SQIVND (reference sequence). V lost 10 bases to trimming and J lost 4 bases, with 20 bases between them. This CDR3 comprises 15 residues. The CDR3 nucleotides are TGTGCCACTAAAGGGGGGGGGAGAGGTTACAATGAGCAGTTCTTC. Protein: CATKGGGRGYNEQFF.